This T cell receptor (beta chain) originates from a study of tumor and adjacent non-tumor tissue in lung cancer (dated by TCRdb to between 2018 and 2020). With respect to the entire study: The cohort included around twelve adenocarcinoma, 2 squamous cell carcinoma and 1 small cell lung cancer patients. Ages among the approximately 15 patients ranged from about 30 to 85 years, there were approximately 10 men and 5 women, and disease was at TNM stage I to III. Sequencing produced some 130,000,000 productive TCRbeta reads in total, an average of approximately 4 million reads per sample. The study compared bulk TCRbeta repertoires from lung tumor tissue and matched distant non-tumor lung tissue of about 15 lung cancer patients. Some 30 paired specimens, one tumor and one normal lung sample per patient, were profiled by TCRbeta CDR3 sequencing.

Sequences SGHAT (CDR1) and FQNNGV (CDR2) are obtained from the germline V gene. The CDR3 starts with the cysteine, ends with the phenylalanine, and has 15 residues. Of the read, only the CDR3 DNA is kept; its 45 bases are in frame from base 1. RNA was isolated from bulk, unsorted tissue, and RNA quality was assessed with a NanoDrop ND-1000 and an Agilent 2100. The normal lung samples consisted of distant non-tumor tissue collected more than 3 cm from the tumor edge. Newly diagnosed lung cancer patients without prior chemotherapy who had been admitted for thoracic surgery in China between August and November 2014 were enrolled as donors. Patients who had received previous radiotherapy or chemotherapy, or who had another concurrent cancer, were excluded from the study. Pieces of surgical tissue measuring about 1-2 cm3 were kept in RNAlater solution and stored at -80 degrees C until use. Results and caveats for the whole study, not just this receptor: A significantly larger cumulative share of the repertoire was made up by the top 100 clones in normal lung than in tumor tissue. The cohort had only around 14 patients, and the authors noted that larger samples and more detailed clinical data are needed. TCR diversity was significantly higher in younger patients, and higher tumor TCR diversity was associated with shorter overall and disease-free survival. Peripheral blood was not sequenced, so blood TCRbeta repertoires in these lung cancer patients were not examined. The sequencing platform is not named in the methods, and unique molecular identifiers are not mentioned. Significantly higher TCR diversity (inverse Simpson) was observed in tumor tissue than in normal lung tissue (roughly 470 vs 170, P = 0.0075, Mann-Whitney U test).

The library was generated by multiplex PCR. The run used an Illumina HiSeq 2500. TCRbeta libraries were built by three rounds of nested PCR using primers (Table S4), following protocols modified from ARM-PCR. Before sequencing, PCR products of 200-500 bp were excised from the gel and purified with the QIAquick gel extraction kit. In the authors' own workflow: Reads were cleaned using Trimmomatic, were merged into complete CDR3 sequences using FLASH, and were assigned to V(D)J germline segments using MiTCR. VDJtools was used to compute clonal diversity as the inverse Simpson's index. A read counted as productive if the sequence was in-frame and lacked a premature stop codon. Through fastp at Q25 and MiXCR, TCRdb rebuilt clones from the public reads, retaining in-frame beta chains. Rows with one shared CDR3 protein collapse into an entry with the most common genes and DNA. The V and J calls reflect TCRdb's pipeline rather than the authors' work. A total of about 76,000 distinct CDR3 sequences appear in this sample, about 82% of them only once. The top ten clonotypes cover about 51% of the sample.

Notes on this clonotype: The specificity of this receptor is unknown. At one end the junction does not follow the germline gene, possibly because of a read error.

The chain is made from TRBV11-2 and TRBJ1-6, with TRBD1 tentatively as D gene (5 bases match). The source is a man aged 60 to 69 with non-small cell lung cancer. Sequencing was performed on distant non-tumor lung tissue. This receptor has the CDR3 CVSRLDRRYKSPLHF. The DNA reads TGTGTCAGCAGATTAGACAGAAGATATAAATCACCCCTCCACTTT. Here the CDR3 is joined to the reference TRBV11-2 and TRBJ1-6 genes, and the full variable domain is: EAGVAQSPRYKIIEKRQSVAFWCNPISGHATLYWYQQILGQGPKLLIQFQNNGVVDDSQLPKDRFSAERLKGVDSTLKIQPAKLEDSAVYLCVSRLDRRYKSPLHFGNGTRLTVT.